This T cell receptor (beta chain) was captured by sequencing in a study of T cells in localized non-small cell lung cancer. Study-level results: Uninvolved adjacent lung showed higher T cell clonality than tumor. Adjacent lung exhibited a median of approximately 59 among the 100 most abundant tumor clones. Since sequencing was restricted to only one region of the tumor, intratumor heterogeneity remains a possibility.

Details on this clone: The antigen is unknown.

Method: immunoSEQ multiplex PCR; TCRdb's copy keeps in-frame clones and lacks some. In the table there are about 24,000 clones, around 90% of which are singletons. The germline CDR1 and CDR2 sequences are LGHNA and YNFKEQ. The ends were cut back, 4 bases at V and 0 bases at J, with 10 bases in the middle. The length of the CDR3 is 15 residues. This TCR derives from a man aged 35-75 years with stage I squamous cell lung carcinoma. The sample consisted of peripheral blood, taken before any cancer treatment. V gene TRBV4-2 combines with J gene TRBJ1-5, with TRBD1 as a possible D gene (5 bases). This CDR3 is CASSRGHDSNQPQHF. As DNA, the CDR3 is TGTGCCAGCAGCCGCGGACATGATAGCAATCAGCCCCAGCATTTT.